This record covers a single TCR beta chain. Its specificity is not known. Primers for the PCR totalled 60 Vbeta and 13 Jbeta. The data were produced by immunoSEQ multiplex PCR, yet TCRdb's version contains in-frame clones alone and is incomplete. The data show 250,000 to 350,000 clones, about 80% seen once. This sample stems from a study of cytomegalovirus exposure and HLA in healthy donors. As for the study in general: In an earlier analysis, around 100 million unique TCR beta sequences were found from about 190 million T cells.

The V gene's germline CDR1 is GTSNPN and CDR2 SVGIG (reference sequence). V trimming: 1 base; J trimming: 1 base; junction bases outside the gene matches: 9. The CDR3 covers 16 residues. General study findings and limits: Productive rates of about 90% or about 30% were seen for most TCR beta V segments in an earlier analysis. According to the study, approximately 150 TCR beta chains were cytomegalovirus-associated. Despite most TCR sequences being rare, some public TCRs occurred in many donors.

The receptor's source is a girl aged 2 to 9 in good health and CMV-seronegative. The chain joins TRBV30 to TRBJ2-7; 8 nucleotides agree with TRBD1. Sample: PBMCs. CDR3 nucleotides: TGTGCCTGGAGTGGGGCCCCGGGACAGGTTTCCTACGAGCAGTACTTC. Encoded protein: CAWSGAPGQVSYEQYF.